This T cell receptor (beta chain) was obtained from a study of blood T cells in healthy people across ages. This CDR3 region has 12 residues. CDR1 and CDR2 (germline): ENHRY, SYGVKD. V shed 0 bases, J shed 14 bases, and the junction held 0 bases outside the gene matches. With regard to this clonotype: Its specificity is unknown.

Using a J-beta primer mix together with a sample-barcoded 5' primer, a second PCR was run for roughly 7 to 12 cycles. Every single cDNA molecule received a tag from a template-switch adaptor with 12 random nucleotides. TCRdb used MiXCR to reprocess the 5' RACE reads, holding one entry per CDR3 protein. The sample shows 380,000 or so distinct CDR3 sequences, more than 45% of them seen only once. General study points: While age rose, TCR beta diversity per million T cells dropped in a roughly linear way. Changes in expanded clonotypes were possibly confounded, as the CMV status of donors was unknown. The study found TCR beta diversity correlated strongly with naive T cell percentage.

V is TRBV10-3 and J is TRBJ1-4; 10 bases are shared with TRBD1. Source material: blood. The receptor was isolated from a man aged 55-75 years in good health. CDR3 sequence (DNA): TGTGCCATCAGTGAGTCGGGACAGGGGCTGTTTTTT. Amino acid sequence: CAISESGQGLFF.